Below are 32 T cell receptor beta chains sequenced from a single sample in a study of cytomegalovirus exposure and HLA in healthy donors. The PCR had 60 Vbeta and 13 Jbeta primers. Clones were read by immunoSEQ multiplex PCR, and TCRdb kept only the in-frame ones, dropping some. The sample consists of around 150,000 clones, more than 60% of them appearing once. The sequenced sample consisted of PBMCs. These TCRs come from a young woman in good health and CMV-seronegative.

The rearrangement links TRBV7-9 to TRBJ2-1; TRBD1 matches at 8 bases. After removal of 5 bases from V and 4 bases from J, the junction contained 7 bases not matched to a gene. CDR1 is SEHNR and CDR2 is FQNEAQ in the germline V gene (reference sequence). The CDR3 extends over 15 amino acids. The CDR3 sequence: CASSPGTGRYNEQFF. In nucleotides, the CDR3 is TGTGCCAGCAGCCCCGGGACAGGTCGATACAATGAGCAGTTCTTC.

This clone was picked up a small number of times. The V and J genes are TRBV30 and TRBJ2-2; 7 bases map to TRBD1. The V segment lost 5 bases and the J segment 4 bases; nucleotides outside the gene matches: 10. The CDR3 consists of 15 residues. Germline loops: CDR1 GTSNPN, CDR2 SVGIG (reference sequence). This CDR3 is CAWYPTGAGTGELFF. The CDR3 bases are TGTGCCTGGTATCCAACAGGGGCCGGCACCGGGGAGCTGTTTTTT.

The chain joins TRBV13 to TRBJ1-1, with 9 bases fitting TRBD1. From germline, CDR1 is PRHDT and CDR2 FYEKMQ (reference sequence). The CDR3 runs to 14 residues. Trimming at V came to 5 bases and at J to 7 bases, leaving 8 bases not matched to a gene. CDR3: CASSRGQGWDEAFF. The CDR3 DNA follows: TGTGCCAGCAGCCGGGGACAGGGTTGGGATGAAGCTTTCTTT.

J is TRBJ2-7 and V is TRBV27; 7 bases are a match to TRBD2. Unmatched junction bases numbered 9, after V lost 0 bases and J lost 7 bases. The CDR3 sequence is 15 residues long. The germline V gene has CDR1 MNHEY and CDR2 SMNVEV (reference sequence). CDR3 protein: CASSLSLAGRREQYF. In DNA form, the CDR3 reads TGTGCCAGCAGTTTATCCCTCGCCGGGAGGAGGGAGCAGTACTTC.

This sequence joins TRBV6-1 and TRBJ2-5; 8 bases are a match to TRBD2. The trim removed 6 bases at V and 1 base at J, leaving 7 bases unmatched. There are 15 residues in the CDR3. The germline V gene encodes CDR1 MNHNS and CDR2 SASEGT. The CDR3 DNA follows: TGTGCCAGCAGCCAAGCGGGGGCGGGCCAAGAGACCCAGTACTTC. It codes for CASSQAGAGQETQYF.

This clone was detected only once. CDR3 in DNA: TGTGCCATCAGTGAGGGGGGACAGAGCTCTGGAAACACCATATATTTT. Protein product: CAISEGGQSSGNTIYF. The chain has TRBV10-3 and TRBJ1-3, with 7 bases identical to TRBD1. J was trimmed by 0 bases and V by 2 bases; bases with no gene match: 4. The germline V gene encodes CDR1 ENHRY and CDR2 SYGVKD. CDR3 length equals 16 residues.

The V and J genes are TRBV5-1 and TRBJ2-3; 8 positions match TRBD1. The CDR3 runs to 16 residues. With 7 bases clipped from V and 2 bases from J, the junction kept 12 bases outside the gene matches. Germline V gene sequence: CDR1 SGHRS, CDR2 YFSETQ. The CDR3 coding sequence is TGCGCCAGCGGAGGACAGGGCTTCCAACACACAGATACGCAGTATTTT. Its translation is CASGGQGFQHTDTQYF.

This clone turned up a few times. The genes are TRBV27 and TRBJ2-1; no definite D call. V was trimmed by 2 bases and J by 0 bases, leaving 8 bases between them. Looked up from germline, CDR1 is MNHEY and CDR2 is SMNVEV (reference sequence). CDR3 length: 15 residues. CDR3 coding DNA: TGTGCCAGCAGTTTAAGGCCTAGCTCCTACAATGAGCAGTTCTTC. Protein product: CASSLRPSSYNEQFF.

This chain joins TRBV15 and TRBJ1-2; 10 positions match TRBD1. Per the germline V gene, CDR1 is LNHNV and CDR2 is YYDKDF (reference sequence). The ends lost 0 bases at V and 8 bases at J; junction bases unmatched: 6. There are 15 residues in the CDR3. The CDR3 DNA is TGTGCCACCAGCAGAGATGGAGGACAGGGGGTCGGCTACACCTTC. Amino acid sequence: CATSRDGGQGVGYTF. Full variable domain (missing parts from reference TRBV15 and TRBJ1-2): DAMVIQNPRYQVTQFGKPVTLSCSQTLNHNVMYWYQQKSSQAPKLLFHYYDKDFNNEADTPDNFQSRRPNTSFCFLDIRSPGLGDTAMYLCATSRDGGQGVGYTFGSGTRLTVV.

This chain uses TRBV5-1 with TRBJ1-1, with D possibly matching TRBD1 (6 bases). This CDR3 contains 14 residues. Germline-derived CDR1 and CDR2 are SGHRS and YFSETQ. V gave up 3 bases and J gave up 1 base, with 10 bases separating them. CDR3 region: CASSSLGQNTEAFF. CDR3 DNA: TGCGCCAGCAGCTCTTTGGGACAGAACACTGAAGCTTTCTTT.

This clone was found once. This chain uses TRBV6-6 with TRBJ1-6, with TRBD1 identical over 7 bases. V was clipped by 10 bases and J by 9 bases; unmatched bases: 15. Germline V gene data show CDR1 as MNHNY and CDR2 as SVGAGI (reference sequence). The CDR3 sequence is 15 residues long. The CDR3 region has the DNA TGTGCCATCCGACAGGGCCTTACCGGGGGTTCACCCCTCCACTTT. Amino acids: CAIRQGLTGGSPLHF.

This rearrangement joins TRBV2 to TRBJ1-1, with D hard to call. This CDR3 contains 13 residues. From germline, CDR1 is SNHLY and CDR2 FYNNEI. V gave up 9 bases and J gave up 12 bases, with 23 bases separating them. As DNA, the CDR3 is TGTGCCAGTAACGCTAGGCCGGGAGCCCGAACTTTCTTT. Its protein is CASNARPGARTFF.

The chain couples TRBV2 to TRBJ1-5; D is possibly TRBD1 (6 bases). CDR1 is SNHLY and CDR2 is FYNNEI in the germline V gene. This CDR3 is 17 amino acids long. Trimming took off 2 bases at V and 2 bases at J, with 16 bases between the two ends. CDR3 protein: CASSETLTGSGNQPQHF. CDR3 bases: TGTGCCAGCAGTGAAACCCTTACAGGGAGTGGCAATCAGCCCCAGCATTTT. Combining the CDR3 with reference TRBV2 and TRBJ1-5 gives the whole variable domain EPEVTQTPSHQVTQMGQEVILRCVPISNHLYFYWYRQILGQKVEFLVSFYNNEISEKSEIFDDQFSVERPDGSNFTLKIRSTKLEDSAMYFCASSETLTGSGNQPQHFGDGTRLSIL.

The rearrangement links TRBV28 to TRBJ2-5; maybe TRBD1 (5 bases). The better agreement between TRBJ2-7 and the DNA end casts doubt on the J call. Germline V gene data show CDR1 as MDHEN and CDR2 as SYDVKM. The CDR3 spans 11 residues. CDR3 protein: CASRGPHEQYF. CDR3 coding DNA: TGTGCCAGCAGGGGGCCCCACGAGCAGTACTTC.

V gene TRBV19 combines with J gene TRBJ1-3; D is unresolved. V lost 1 base and J 0 bases, leaving 16 bases between the germline ends. CDR3 size: 18 residues. Germline CDR1 reads LNHDA; CDR2 reads SQIVND (reference sequence). The DNA of the CDR3 is TGTGCCAGTAGTATAGGGGCAGGATTCCTATCCTCTGGAAACACCATATATTTT. Translating it yields CASSIGAGFLSSGNTIYF.

Note on this clone: An end of the junction differs from the germline gene, which may be a read error. The V and J genes are TRBV29-1 and TRBJ2-4; tentative D call: TRBD1 (6 bases). This CDR3 has 13 residues. Germline CDR1 and CDR2: SQVTM and ANQGSEA. CDR3 nucleotides: TGCAGCGTTGAACCAGGGGCCAAAAACAGTCAGTACTTC. This codes for CSVEPGAKNSQYF.

Only a few counts were recorded for this clone. The sample has other DNA sequences that encode this CDR3 too. CDR3 DNA: TGTGCCAGCAGCTCCGGACTAGCGGGCACAGATACGCAGTATTTT. Its protein is CASSSGLAGTDTQYF. V gene TRBV5-4 combines with J gene TRBJ2-3; 10 nucleotides align to TRBD2. This CDR3 spans 15 amino acids. With 3 bases clipped from V and 1 base from J, the junction kept 2 bases outside the gene matches. Germline CDR1 SGHNT, CDR2 YYREEE (reference sequence).

This rearrangement joins TRBV5-1 to TRBJ1-4; D remains ambiguous. V was clipped by 0 bases and J by 8 bases, with 8 bases between them. The CDR3 covers 13 residues. Germline V CDR1 and CDR2: SGHRS, YFSETQ. The CDR3 bases are TGCGCCAGCAGCTTGGATTGGGCGGAAAAACTGTTTTTT. Translating gives CASSLDWAEKLFF.

The gene calls are TRBV19 and TRBJ1-6; D is undetermined. CDR3 size: 16 residues. CDR1 and CDR2 from the germline V gene are LNHDA and SQIVND (reference sequence). The V gene lost 5 bases and the J gene lost 0 bases, with 11 bases spanning the gap. Here the CDR3 reads CASSGDRFSYNSPLHF. CDR3 in DNA: TGTGCCAGTAGTGGAGACCGATTCTCCTATAATTCACCCCTCCACTTT.

To note about this clone: One end of the junction fails to match germline, which may point to a read error. This chain links TRBV7-4 with TRBJ2-1; 10 nucleotides agree with TRBD2. Looked up from germline, CDR1 is SGHVT and CDR2 is SQSDAQ. There are 16 residues in the CDR3. The CDR3 DNA sequence: TGTGCCAGCACCTTAGTTTTCCTAGCGGGGGCGTGGGAGCAGTTCTTC. Translated, it gives CASTLVFLAGAWEQFF.

The chain joins TRBV4-1 to TRBJ1-2; no definite D call. CDR3 length: 15 amino acids. Germline V gene data show CDR1 as MGHRA and CDR2 as YSYEKL. V was cut by 0 bases and J by 5 bases, with 13 bases left in between. The CDR3 is CASSQDSESFYGYTF. The CDR3 DNA reads as TGCGCCAGCAGCCAAGATTCGGAGTCATTTTATGGCTACACCTTC.

Points on this clone: This same CDR3 is encoded by further DNA sequences in the sample. The CDR3, as DNA: TGTGCCAGCAGTGACGGACAGGGGAACTATGGCTACACCTTC. Its protein product is CASSDGQGNYGYTF. The rearrangement uses TRBV25-1 and TRBJ1-2; 9 bases are shared with TRBD1. Unmatched junction bases numbered 1, after V lost 3 bases and J lost 2 bases. CDR1 and CDR2 (germline): MGHDK, SYGVNS. CDR3 length: 14 amino acids.

The chain uses TRBV7-9 and TRBJ2-7; 8 bases map to TRBD1. Germline V gene sequence: CDR1 SEHNR, CDR2 FQNEAQ (reference sequence). This CDR3 spans 13 amino acids. The V and J ends lost 5 bases and 6 bases, in that order; junction bases with no gene match: 6. The CDR3 sequence is CASSPTGGGEQYF. In nucleotides, the CDR3 is TGTGCCAGCAGCCCTACAGGGGGTGGCGAGCAGTACTTC.

The V gene is TRBV28, the J gene TRBJ1-6; TRBD1 matches 10 bases. CDR1 and CDR2 (germline): MDHEN, SYDVKM. The CDR3 has 16 amino acids. J gave up 7 bases and V 1 base, and 4 bases lay outside the gene matches. The CDR3: CASSLSGQGHNSPLHF. CDR3 DNA sequence: TGTGCCAGCAGTTTATCGGGACAGGGGCACAATTCACCCCTCCACTTT.

The genes are TRBV5-1 and TRBJ2-2, with D possibly being TRBD2 (5 bases). CDR3 length: 14 amino acids. Germline CDR1 reads SGHRS; CDR2 reads YFSETQ. V lost 4 bases to trimming and J lost 1 base, with 8 bases between them. CDR3 in DNA: TGCGCCAGCAGCCAAGGACTGAACACCGGGGAGCTGTTTTTT. Residues: CASSQGLNTGELFF.

V is TRBV7-2 and J is TRBJ2-5; 7 positions match TRBD2. The CDR3 has 14 residues. The V and J ends lost 3 bases and 7 bases, in that order; junction bases with no gene match: 8. Germline CDR1 is SGHTA and CDR2 is FQGNSA. CDR3 loop: CASSFLAEVGTQYF. DNA of the CDR3: TGTGCCAGCAGCTTCCTAGCGGAAGTAGGGACCCAGTACTTC.

This clone has a handful of counts. This chain uses TRBV6-5 with TRBJ1-1, with D unclear. This CDR3 comprises 13 residues. Trimming cost V 6 bases and J 1 base, with 9 bases left between them. The germline gives CDR1 MNHEY, CDR2 SVGAGI. The CDR3, as DNA: TGTGCCAGCAGGAGGGCAAAGAACACTGAAGCTTTCTTT. Amino acid sequence: CASRRAKNTEAFF.

This chain links TRBV1 with TRBJ2-7; the table's D call of TRBD2 was not tested on the DNA. TRBV1 is flagged as a pseudogene. This CDR3 comprises 18 residues. CDR3 coding DNA: TGCACCAGCAGCCAAGACAGGACTAGCGGGGCAACGACCTACGAGCAGTACTTC. Its translation: CTSSQDRTSGATTYEQYF.

The rearrangement links TRBV9 to TRBJ1-3, with TRBD1 identical over 7 bases. Germline loops: CDR1 SGDLS, CDR2 YYNGEE. V dropped 3 bases and J dropped 2; count of bases not matched to a gene: 5. The CDR3 runs 15 residues. In DNA form, the CDR3 reads TGTGCCAGCAGCGCGAGAACAGGGGCTGGAAACACCATATATTTT. Residues: CASSARTGAGNTIYF. Supplemented by reference TRBV9 and TRBJ1-3, the full variable domain reads DSGVTQTPKHLITATGQRVTLRCSPRSGDLSVYWYQQSLDQGLQFLIQYYNGEERAKGNILERFSAQQFPDLHSELNLSSLELGDSALYFCASSARTGAGNTIYFGEGSWLTVV.

The CDR3 spells CASSLTGLETQYF. CDR3 in DNA: TGTGCCAGCAGCCTTACAGGGTTGGAGACCCAGTACTTC. This chain joins TRBV7-3 and TRBJ2-5, with a tentative D call TRBD1 (6 bases). CDR3 size: 13 residues. Germline V lookup: CDR1 SGHTA, CDR2 FQGTGA. With 5 bases removed from V and 5 bases from J, the gap between germline ends came to 12 bases.

The chain uses TRBV10-3 and TRBJ2-6, with 7 bases that match TRBD2. The V and J ends lost 8 bases and 2 bases, in that order; junction bases with no gene match: 12. The germline V gene encodes CDR1 ENHRY and CDR2 SYGVKD. The CDR3 has 17 residues. CDR3 sequence: CAIGGGSKDAGANVLTF. In DNA form, the CDR3 reads TGTGCCATCGGGGGGGGGAGCAAAGATGCTGGGGCCAACGTCCTGACTTTC.

The chain couples TRBV7-3 to TRBJ2-1, with D perhaps TRBD2 (5 bases). The CDR3 has 14 residues. Germline V lookup: CDR1 SGHTA, CDR2 FQGTGA. V lost 1 base, J lost 9 bases, and 13 bases lay in between. CDR3 sequence reads: CASSLNPSFSEQFF. CDR3 in DNA: TGTGCCAGCAGCTTAAATCCTAGCTTCAGTGAGCAGTTCTTC.